Listed here is a single T cell receptor (beta chain). The target antigen is unknown. Some clones are missing from TCRdb's copy, which holds only in-frame ones; the method was immunoSEQ multiplex PCR. The sample lists about 180,000 clones, around 94% occurring once. V was shortened by 6 bases and J by 8 bases, with 7 bases between the two germline ends. CDR3 size: 11 residues. Germline CDR1 LNHDA, CDR2 SQIVND (reference sequence). This sample is part of a study of T cell responses to AZD1222 COVID-19 vaccine. Study conclusions and caveats: In the spike-specific TCR repertoire, nearly half reportedly target unmutated variant regions. The donors showed a predominance of white British ancestry and of females, with possible underestimation of clonal diversity. Repertoires were collected only later (after the peak T cell response had occurred).

The V and J genes are TRBV19 and TRBJ2-2; D is undetermined. The TCR originated in an adult who received the AZD1222 COVID-19 vaccine. The source material was peripheral blood, sampled 28 days after the second AZD1222 dose. This CDR3 is CASRFGGELFF. CDR3 nucleotides: TGTGCCAGTAGGTTTGGGGGGGAGCTGTTTTTT.